Listed below are T cell receptor beta chains from one sample, sequenced in a study of shared clonotypes between healthy human individuals. The protocol was immunoSEQ multiplex PCR, while the TCRdb copy is restricted to in-frame clones and leaves out a portion. Among hundreds of thousands of clones listed, roughly 95% were seen once. Sequencing was done on a sample of naive CD8+ T cells sorted from blood. These receptors originate from a woman aged 30 to 39 in good health. Each CDR3 is given with its conserved first and last residue.

>TRBV27|TRBJ2-1
CASSRLGNEQFF
>TRBV6-5|TRBJ2-5
CASSYHRDGQETQYF
>TRBV25-1|TRBJ1-2
CASREGTGYGYTF
>TRBV2|TRBJ2-3
CAGPRGPDTQYF
>TRBV19|TRBJ2-2
CASSIWGPGELFF
>TRBV7-7|TRBJ2-7
CASSLGLAGHSYEQYF
>TRBV4-1|TRBJ1-4
CASSPATGVEKLFF
>TRBV5-6|TRBJ2-7
CASSEGRRDYEQYF
>TRBV7-8|TRBJ2-7
CASSFPSGQFYEQYF
>TRBV13|TRBJ1-2
CASSTQGASYGYTF
>TRBV7-8|TRBJ2-1
CASSPSLAPIVDEQFF
>TRBV10-3|TRBJ1-2
CAISESEQGDGYTF
>TRBV13|TRBJ2-2
CASRRLAWNTGELFF
>TRBV9|TRBJ2-1
CASSRAGVGDEQFF
>TRBV21-1|TRBJ2-1
CASSKRAGGTYNEQFF
>TRBV29-1|TRBJ1-2
CSALSTGWVGYTF
>TRBV7-9|TRBJ2-2
CASSGRQGPRNTGELFF
>TRBV7-2|TRBJ2-7
CASSLLWGSNSYEQYF
>TRBV5-6|TRBJ1-2
CASSRDRLEFDGYTF
>TRBV10-1|TRBJ1-1
CASSETRFVDTEAFF
>TRBV27|TRBJ2-1
CASSSNAGGIDEQFF
>TRBV6-6|TRBJ2-1
CASSSLTDEQFF
>TRBV27|TRBJ1-6
CASSGGVYSPLHF
>TRBV27|TRBJ2-4
CASSLGKLNIQYF
>TRBV18|TRBJ2-7
CASSPSAAQQGPTYEQYF
>TRBV10-3|TRBJ1-6
CAISGNRAPVHLHF
>TRBV2|TRBJ2-7
CASSEWAGYEQYF
>TRBV28|TRBJ2-7
CASSNLEGAYEQYF
>TRBV4-1|TRBJ2-7
CASSQGLAGSYEQYF
>TRBV28|TRBJ2-2
CASSVSGSYTGELFF
>TRBV9|TRBJ2-7
CASSAGLAGYEQYF
>TRBV18|TRBJ2-7
CASSSTGTAGYEQYF
>TRBV5-4|TRBJ1-1
CASRNNSEAFF
>TRBV7-8|TRBJ1-5
CASSAGPLGTNQPQHF
>TRBV29-1|TRBJ2-3
CSVTPGRTFTDTQYF
>TRBV5-6|TRBJ2-1
CASQTSGTYNEQFF
>TRBV28|TRBJ1-1
CASGEGYTEAFF
>TRBV19|TRBJ2-1
CASSLDYNEQFF
>TRBV4-1|TRBJ1-1
CASSPPAGWGMNTEAFF
>TRBV27|TRBJ2-5
CASSQGPVGGQETQYF
>TRBV28|TRBJ2-5
CASSPTGGWETQYF
>TRBV28|TRBJ2-1
CASSRAGGNNEQFF
>TRBV29-1|TRBJ1-2
CSVGDGGYGYTF
>TRBV15|TRBJ2-1
CATRRAGTSGSNEQFF
>TRBV4-2|TRBJ2-7
CASSQDLAFYEDSYEQYF
>TRBV7-9|TRBJ2-7
CASSYSGAIPYEQYF
>TRBV14|TRBJ2-1
CASSQGEAKPIEDNEQFF
>TRBV6-5|TRBJ2-1
CASSYYRQRSYNEQFF
>TRBV27|TRBJ2-1
CASSLGSDNEQFF
>TRBV28|TRBJ2-7
CASRPPGQGYEQYF
>TRBV7-9|TRBJ1-1
CASSENLLEAFF
>TRBV5-6|TRBJ1-4
CASSFNWGVREKLFF
>TRBV7-8|TRBJ1-1
CASSIGNTEAFF
>TRBV5-4|TRBJ2-7
CASSRGGGLAGAYEQYF
>TRBV4-1|TRBJ2-3
CASSPLAGVNTDTQYF
>TRBV2|TRBJ2-5
CASSEAWGETQYF
>TRBV9|TRBJ1-5
CASSVEGGGNQPQHF
>TRBV29-1|TRBJ2-7
CSVEDGSSYEQYF